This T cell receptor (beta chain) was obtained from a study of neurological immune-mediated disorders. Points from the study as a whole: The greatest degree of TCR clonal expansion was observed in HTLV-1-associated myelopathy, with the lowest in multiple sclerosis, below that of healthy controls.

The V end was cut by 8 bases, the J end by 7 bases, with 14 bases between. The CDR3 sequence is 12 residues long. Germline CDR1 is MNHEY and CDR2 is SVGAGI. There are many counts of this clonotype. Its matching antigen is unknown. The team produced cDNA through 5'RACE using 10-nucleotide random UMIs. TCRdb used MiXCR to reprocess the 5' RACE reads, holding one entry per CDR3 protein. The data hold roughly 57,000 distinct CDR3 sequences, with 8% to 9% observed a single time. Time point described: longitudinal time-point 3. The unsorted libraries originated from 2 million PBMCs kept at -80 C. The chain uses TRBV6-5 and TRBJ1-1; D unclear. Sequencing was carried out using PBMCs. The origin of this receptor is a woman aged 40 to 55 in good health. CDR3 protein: CASSQAAGEAFF. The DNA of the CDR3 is TGTGCCAGCTCTCAGGCGGCAGGTGAAGCTTTCTTT.